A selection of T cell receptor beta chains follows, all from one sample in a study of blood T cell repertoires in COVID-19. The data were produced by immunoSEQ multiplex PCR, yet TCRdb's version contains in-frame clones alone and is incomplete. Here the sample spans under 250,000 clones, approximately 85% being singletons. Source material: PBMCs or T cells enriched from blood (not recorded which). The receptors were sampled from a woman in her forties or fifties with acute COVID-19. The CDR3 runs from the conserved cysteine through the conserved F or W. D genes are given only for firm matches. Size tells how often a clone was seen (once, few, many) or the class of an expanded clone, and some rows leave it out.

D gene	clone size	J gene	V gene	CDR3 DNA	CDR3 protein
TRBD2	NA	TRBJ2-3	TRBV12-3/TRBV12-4	TGTGCCAGCAGTCGCGGGAGTCACCATACGCAGTATTTT	CASSRGSHHTQYF
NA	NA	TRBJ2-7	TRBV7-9	TGTGCCAGCACGGACAGCTCCTACGAGCAGTACTTC	CASTDSSYEQYF
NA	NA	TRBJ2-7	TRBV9	TGTGCCAGCACCCTCACAGGGTCTGCATTCCACGAGCAGTACTTC	CASTLTGSAFHEQYF
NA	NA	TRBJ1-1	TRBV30	TGTGCCTGGGGCCGAGGACTTTCTCGGGCATCTGAAGCTTTCTTT	CAWGRGLSRASEAFF
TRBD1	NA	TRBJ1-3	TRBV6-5	TGTGCCAGCAGTTCGCAGGGGGACGGAAACACCATATATTTT	CASSSQGDGNTIYF
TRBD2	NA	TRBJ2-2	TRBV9	TGTGCCAGCAGCACCCCTAGCGGGGGGTTATCCGGGGAGCTGTTTTTT	CASSTPSGGLSGELFF
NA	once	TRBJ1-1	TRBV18	TGTGCCAGCTCACCCCTAGACGCATACGGCACTGAAGCTTTCTTT	CASSPLDAYGTEAFF
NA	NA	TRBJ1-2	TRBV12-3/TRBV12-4	TGTGCCAGCAGGTTAGACGGGAACTATGGCTACACCTTC	CASRLDGNYGYTF
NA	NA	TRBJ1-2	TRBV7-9	TGTGCCAGCAGCTTAAATAGAGCGGCAGCCTATGGCTACACCTTC	CASSLNRAAAYGYTF
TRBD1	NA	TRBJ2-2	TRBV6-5	TGTGCCAGCAGACAGGACAGGACCGCCGGGGAGCTGTTTTTT	CASRQDRTAGELFF
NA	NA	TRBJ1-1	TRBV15	TGTGCCACCAGCAGAGGGGGGGGGCGAAAGGACACTGAAGCTTTCTTT	CATSRGGGRKDTEAFF
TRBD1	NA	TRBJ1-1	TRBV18	TGTGCCAGCTCACCCCGGGACAGTATTATGAACACTGAAGCTTTCTTT	CASSPRDSIMNTEAFF